Listed here is a single T cell receptor beta chain. The antigen remains undetermined. This record belongs to a study of OX40 agonist ivuxolimab in advanced cancers. Background on the study: Intravenous ivuxolimab at 0.01 to 10 mg/kg was given to patients every 2 weeks. Findings and caveats of the study: Some of the nonresponding patients also showed low levels of normalized T-cell clonal expansion. Clonal expansion was seen in CD4+ and CD8+ blood T cells by week 6 at 0.1 to 3.0 mg/kg.

Using immunoSEQ multiplex PCR, the repertoire was profiled, and TCRdb retains in-frame clones only, with some absent. The repertoire holds fewer than 75,000 clones, with roughly 90% as singletons. Researchers took blood at baseline, on cycle 4 day 1, and on cycle 7 day 1. The germline CDR1 and CDR2 sequences are SGHRS and YFSETQ. The CDR3 extends over 15 amino acids. Deletions cut 4 bases from V and 7 bases from J, with 20 bases between. The chain links TRBV5-1 to TRBJ1-1; tentative D call: TRBD1 (5 bases). The sequencing used CD4+ or CD8+ T cells sorted from blood, collected in a trial of the OX40 agonist ivuxolimab. This TCR was sampled from an adult with an advanced solid tumor such as melanoma, head and neck, liver or kidney cancer. This CDR3 is CASSPVVGAGYEAFF. The CDR3 DNA reads as TGCGCCAGCAGCCCCGTGGTAGGGGCCGGGTATGAAGCTTTCTTT.